This TCR beta chain appears in the sequencing data of a study of blood T cell repertoires in COVID-19. Produced via immunoSEQ multiplex PCR; TCRdb's table is partial and in-frame only. The data hold roughly 25,000 clones, with approximately 90% observed a single time. The CDR3 covers 16 residues. Trimming stripped 3 bases from V and 1 base from J, with 16 bases between. In germline, CDR1 is SGHRS, CDR2 YFSETQ. The chain recombines TRBV5-1 with TRBJ1-1, with a tentative D call TRBD1 (5 bases). Sample: peripheral blood. The sequence was collected from a man between 65 and 85 years old with active COVID-19. The CDR3 reads CASSSFLGPSNTEAFF. The CDR3, as DNA: TGCGCCAGCAGCTCATTTTTGGGGCCGTCGAACACTGAAGCTTTCTTT. The entire variable domain, with the rest obtained from reference TRBV5-1 and TRBJ1-1, is as follows: KAGVTQTPRYLIKTRGQQVTLSCSPISGHRSVSWYQQTPGQGLQFLFEYFSETQRNKGNFPGRFSGRQFSNSRSEMNVSTLELGDSALYLCASSSFLGPSNTEAFFGQGTRLTVV.